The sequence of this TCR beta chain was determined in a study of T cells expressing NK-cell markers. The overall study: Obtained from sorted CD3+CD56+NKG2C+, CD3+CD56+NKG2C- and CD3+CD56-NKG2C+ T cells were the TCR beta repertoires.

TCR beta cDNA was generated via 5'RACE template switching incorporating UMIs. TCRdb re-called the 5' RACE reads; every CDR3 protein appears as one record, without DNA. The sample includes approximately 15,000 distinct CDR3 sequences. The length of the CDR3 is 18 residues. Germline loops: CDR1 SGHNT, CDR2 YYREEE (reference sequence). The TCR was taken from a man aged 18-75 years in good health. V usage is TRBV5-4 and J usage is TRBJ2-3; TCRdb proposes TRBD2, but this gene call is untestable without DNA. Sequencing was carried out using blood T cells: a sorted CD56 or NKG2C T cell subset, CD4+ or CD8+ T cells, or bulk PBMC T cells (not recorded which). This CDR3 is CASSSGTSGRTSTDTQYF.